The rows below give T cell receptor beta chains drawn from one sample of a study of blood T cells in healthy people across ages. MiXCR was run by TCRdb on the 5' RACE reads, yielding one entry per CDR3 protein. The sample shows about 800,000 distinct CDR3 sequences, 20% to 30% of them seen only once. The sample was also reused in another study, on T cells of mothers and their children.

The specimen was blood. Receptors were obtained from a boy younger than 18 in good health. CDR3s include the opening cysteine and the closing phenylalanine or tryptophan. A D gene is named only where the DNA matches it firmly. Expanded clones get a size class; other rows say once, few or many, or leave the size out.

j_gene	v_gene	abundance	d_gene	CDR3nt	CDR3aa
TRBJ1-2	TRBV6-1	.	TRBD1	TGTGCCAGCAGTGGACAGGGTCGCCTACACTCTTATGGCTACACCTTC	CASSGQGRLHSYGYTF
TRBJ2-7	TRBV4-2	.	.	TGTGCCAGCAGCCAAGACAATACCTACGAGCAGTACTTC	CASSQDNTYEQYF
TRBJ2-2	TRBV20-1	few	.	TGCAGTGCTAGCGCAGACGGATCGAACACCGGGGAGCTGTTTTTT	CSASADGSNTGELFF
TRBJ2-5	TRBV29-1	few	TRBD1	TGCAGCGTGGAAACAGGGGGCGCGGAGACCCAGTACTTC	CSVETGGAETQYF
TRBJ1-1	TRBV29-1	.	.	TGCAGCGTTGAAGCTACCATCACTGAAGCTTTCTTT	CSVEATITEAFF
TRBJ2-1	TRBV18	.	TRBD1	TGTGCCAGCTCACCAGACAGGGTGGGCGATGAGCAGTTCTTC	CASSPDRVGDEQFF
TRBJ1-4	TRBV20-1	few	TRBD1	TGCAGTGCTAGAATCGGACAGGGGAGGGCTAATGAAAAACTGTTTTTT	CSARIGQGRANEKLFF
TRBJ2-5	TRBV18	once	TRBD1	TGTGCCAGCTCGCGGAACAGGGGGCGAGAGACCCAGTACTTC	CASSRNRGRETQYF
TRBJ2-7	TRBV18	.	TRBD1	TGTGCCAGCTCGAGCTTAAGCCGGGACAGGGTTTACGAGCAGTACTTC	CASSSLSRDRVYEQYF
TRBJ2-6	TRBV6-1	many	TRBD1	TGTGCCAGCAGGGGAACTCCCGGGACAGGGTTCCTCGTCTCTGGGGCCAACGTCCTGACTTTC	CASRGTPGTGFLVSGANVLTF
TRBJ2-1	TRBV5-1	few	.	TGCGCCAGCAGCTTGGAGTGGGGGTACAATGAGCAGTTCTTC	CASSLEWGYNEQFF
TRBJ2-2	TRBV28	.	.	TGTGCCAGCAGCTGTCCGGGACGATCGAACACCGGGGAGCTGTTTTTT	CASSCPGRSNTGELFF
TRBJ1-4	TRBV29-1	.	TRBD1	TGCAGCGCCGCGGGACAGGTCGAAGAAAAACTGTTTTTT	CSAAGQVEEKLFF
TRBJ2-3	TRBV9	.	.	TGTGCCAGCAGCGTAGAAGGGAGCACAGATACGCAGTATTTT	CASSVEGSTDTQYF
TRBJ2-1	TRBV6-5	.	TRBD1	TGTGCCAGCAGTTACTCGGGGACAGAGGTCTTC	CASSYSGTEVF
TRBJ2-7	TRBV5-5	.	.	TGTGCCAGCAGCTTGTTATACAGCGACTACGAGCAGTACTTC	CASSLLYSDYEQYF
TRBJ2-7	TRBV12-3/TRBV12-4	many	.	TGTGCCAGCAGTTTAACGGTAACCTACGAGCAGTACTTC	CASSLTVTYEQYF
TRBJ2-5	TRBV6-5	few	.	TGTGCCAGCAGTTACCAGGGCCGCCAAGAGACCCAGTACTTC	CASSYQGRQETQYF
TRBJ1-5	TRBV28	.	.	TGTGCCAGCAAGTTGGGGGTCCTTAGCAATCAGCCCCAGCATTTT	CASKLGVLSNQPQHF
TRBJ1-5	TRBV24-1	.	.	TGTGCCACCAGTGATTTTTCTAATCAGCCCCAGCATTTT	CATSDFSNQPQHF
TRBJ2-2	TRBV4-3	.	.	TGCGCCAGCAGCCAAGATTTGAGGGCATACACCGGGGAGCTGTTTTTT	CASSQDLRAYTGELFF
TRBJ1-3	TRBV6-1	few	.	TGTGCCTCTGATATCTCTGGAAACACCATATATTTT	CASDISGNTIYF